The 19 T cell receptor beta chains listed next were all sequenced from one sample in a study of T cell repertoires in cytomegalovirus infection. These TCRs' antigens remain unknown. In TCRdb, the reads were re-called with MiXCR into one record per CDR3 protein. The data hold approximately 81,000 distinct CDR3 sequences, with around 25% observed a single time. Here the sequenced sample was CD8+ T cells from cultured PBMCs, taken from culture after CMV antigen stimulation. The source is a human donor in good health (CMV status not recorded). Some clones in this sample may be carry-over from other donors' samples.

The chain is built from TRBV6-2 or TRBV6-3 and TRBJ1-6; D gene ambiguous. Trimming removed 0 bases from V and 12 bases from J, with 3 bases in between. CDR1 is MNHEY, CDR2 SVGEGT, per germline. This CDR3 spans 11 amino acids. The CDR3 DNA is TGTGCCAGCAGTTACTCCGGACCCCTCCACTTT. This encodes CASSYSGPLHF.

This clonotype has only one observation. The chain links TRBV30 to TRBJ2-2, with 12 bases aligning to TRBD1. Germline V lookup: CDR1 GTSNPN, CDR2 SVGIG (reference sequence). This CDR3 region has 15 residues. V lost 4 bases to trimming and J lost 6 bases; unmatched junction nucleotides: 6. The CDR3 sequence is CAWTPGQGAAGELFF. DNA of the CDR3: TGTGCCTGGACCCCGGGACAGGGGGCGGCCGGGGAGCTGTTTTTT.

The rearrangement links TRBV3-1 to TRBJ1-6; D is unclear. CDR1 LGHDT and CDR2 YNNKEL come from the germline V gene (reference sequence). CDR3 length: 15 residues. The germline V and J ends were trimmed by 4 bases and 7 bases, with 14 bases remaining between them. This CDR3 is CASSRTDSINSPLHF. The CDR3 region has the DNA TGTGCCAGCAGCCGGACCGACTCAATAAATTCACCCCTCCACTTT.

There are many counts of this clonotype. V usage is TRBV11-3 and J usage is TRBJ1-1, with D possibly being TRBD1 (5 bases). The CDR3 spans 15 residues. Trimming removed 5 bases from V and 1 base from J, with 14 bases in between. The germline V gene has CDR1 SGHNT and CDR2 YENEEA. CDR3 sequence reads: CASSPWDGGNTEAFF. CDR3 DNA sequence: TGTGCCAGCAGCCCATGGGACGGGGGGAACACTGAAGCTTTCTTT.

CDR3: CASSQGRARFTDTQYF. The CDR3 DNA sequence: TGTGCCAGCAGCCAAGGACGAGCTAGATTCACAGATACGCAGTATTTT. V and J are TRBV3-1 and TRBJ2-3; D uncertain. From germline, CDR1 is LGHDT and CDR2 YNNKEL (reference sequence). The CDR3 contains 16 residues. Trimming took 1 base from V and 2 from J, leaving 13 bases between them.

This clonotype was found a few times. The V gene is TRBV27, the J gene TRBJ1-2; 8 bases are a match to TRBD1. The germline gives CDR1 MNHEY, CDR2 SMNVEV (reference sequence). This CDR3 is 12 amino acids long. V shed 7 bases, J shed 8 bases, and the junction held 6 bases outside the gene matches. The CDR3 loop is CASTNGTGGYTF. In nucleotides, the CDR3 is TGTGCCAGCACCAACGGGACAGGAGGCTACACCTTC.

V usage is TRBV13 and J usage is TRBJ2-7, with a tentative D call TRBD2 (5 bases). The V gene lost 9 bases and the J gene lost 1 base, with 13 bases spanning the gap. The CDR3 is 13 amino acids. CDR1 is PRHDT and CDR2 is FYEKMQ in the germline V gene (reference sequence). The CDR3 DNA follows: TGTGCCAGTCTGCGGACTCCTTCCTACGAGCAGTACTTC. Amino acid sequence: CASLRTPSYEQYF.

This clonotype was counted many times. The chain is built from TRBV7-6 and TRBJ2-7; D ambiguous. Germline CDR1 and CDR2: SGHVS and FNYEAQ. V lost 2 bases, J lost 1 base, and 6 bases lay in between. The CDR3 covers 13 residues. CDR3 sequence: CASSLPLSYEQYF. CDR3 nucleotide sequence: TGTGCCAGCAGCTTACCCCTATCCTACGAGCAGTACTTC.

This chain joins TRBV4-3 and TRBJ2-7; D gene ambiguous. Germline CDR1 and CDR2: LGHNA and YSLEER. Trimming removed 5 bases from V and 1 base from J, with 15 bases in between. The CDR3 is 15 residues long. The CDR3 DNA sequence: TGCGCCAGCAGCGCCCGACACCATTCTTCCTACGAGCAGTACTTC. Translation: CASSARHHSSYEQYF.

This clonotype was picked up a small number of times. The gene calls are TRBV12-3 or TRBV12-4 and TRBJ1-5; D is unresolved. V was cut by 4 bases and J by 1 base, with 8 bases left in between. This CDR3 has 14 amino acids. In DNA, the CDR3 is TGTGCCAGCAGTTGGGTGGGGAGCAATCAGCCCCAGCATTTT. Amino acids: CASSWVGSNQPQHF.

V and J are TRBV20-1 and TRBJ2-1, with 11 nucleotides matching TRBD2. Germline trimming cut 0 bases from V and 8 bases from J; bases unmatched to any gene: 9. The CDR3 sequence is 16 residues long. Germline V lookup: CDR1 DFQATT, CDR2 SNEGSKA (reference sequence). The CDR3 DNA follows: TGCAGTGCTAGAGATGGCGCTAGCGGGAGGATGGATGAGCAGTTCTTC. Encoded protein: CSARDGASGRMDEQFF.

This clonotype has ten or more counts. The chain uses TRBV7-9 and TRBJ2-2; no firm D call. With 5 bases removed from V and 7 bases from J, the gap between germline ends came to 14 bases. The CDR3 runs to 14 residues. CDR1 SEHNR and CDR2 FQNEAQ come from the germline V gene (reference sequence). For the CDR3, the DNA is TGTGCCAGCAGCCCCGGACGAAAGCACGGGGAGCTGTTTTTT. Protein sequence: CASSPGRKHGELFF.

Regarding this clonotype: Since a much larger clone is just one base distant, this may be a read error. V and J are TRBV7-6 and TRBJ2-7; D perhaps matches TRBD2 (6 bases). In germline, CDR1 is SGHVS, CDR2 FNYEAQ. The CDR3 runs 15 residues. The CDR3 region is CANSLGQGGGYEQYF. For the CDR3, the DNA is TGTGCCAACAGCTTAGGTCAGGGAGGTGGTTACGAGCAGTACTTC.

The chain is built from TRBV14 and TRBJ1-1, with a tentative D call TRBD1 (6 bases). V gave up 0 bases and J gave up 0 bases, with 8 bases separating them. The CDR3 has 15 amino acids. The germline CDR1 and CDR2 sequences are SGHDN and FVKESK. CDR3 amino acids: CASSQEQGLNTEAFF. The CDR3 nucleotides read TGTGCCAGCAGCCAAGAACAGGGTTTGAACACTGAAGCTTTCTTT.

The V gene is TRBV14, the J gene TRBJ1-2; unclear D gene. The CDR3 runs to 13 residues. The V gene's germline CDR1 is SGHDN and CDR2 FVKESK. Deletions cut 4 bases from V and 4 bases from J, with 10 bases between. CDR3 coding DNA: TGTGCCAGCAGCCCTAACACCCGCTATGGCTACACCTTC. Encoded protein: CASSPNTRYGYTF.

With respect to this clonotype: One end of the junction fails to match germline, which may point to a read error. The V call is TRBV9, the J call TRBJ1-2; D gene ambiguous. This CDR3 is built from 13 residues. Per germline, CDR1 SGDLS and CDR2 YYNGEE. CDR3 sequence: CVSSVGGSGGYTF. In DNA, the CDR3 is TGTGTCAGCAGCGTAGGAGGGTCGGGGGGCTACACCTTC.

The chain couples TRBV4-3 to TRBJ2-1; 8 positions agree with TRBD2. Trimming at V came to 4 bases and at J to 3 bases, leaving 11 bases not matched to a gene. The germline V gene has CDR1 LGHNA and CDR2 YSLEER. The length of the CDR3 is 17 residues. CDR3 sequence: CASSPKQRGSIYNEQFF. Written as DNA, the CDR3 is TGCGCCAGCAGCCCAAAGCAGCGGGGGAGCATCTACAATGAGCAGTTCTTC.

Note on this clonotype: One junction end disagrees with the germline gene, perhaps due to a read error. J is TRBJ2-3 and V is TRBV15; D ambiguous. The CDR3 has 13 amino acids. Germline V gene lookup returns CDR1 LNHNV and CDR2 YYDKDF (reference sequence). The CDR3 sequence: CVTSESSTDTQYF. As DNA, the CDR3 is TGTGTCACCAGCGAAAGTAGCACAGATACGCAGTATTTT.

This clonotype was observed a handful of times. This chain uses TRBV9 with TRBJ2-3; 15 positions agree with TRBD2. Germline CDR1 is SGDLS and CDR2 is YYNGEE. V lost 4 bases, J lost 0 bases, and 6 bases stayed unmatched. This CDR3 spans 18 amino acids. The CDR3 DNA reads as TGTGCCAGCAGCACCCGGACTAGCGGGGGGGAAAGCACAGATACGCAGTATTTT. This gives the protein CASSTRTSGGESTDTQYF.